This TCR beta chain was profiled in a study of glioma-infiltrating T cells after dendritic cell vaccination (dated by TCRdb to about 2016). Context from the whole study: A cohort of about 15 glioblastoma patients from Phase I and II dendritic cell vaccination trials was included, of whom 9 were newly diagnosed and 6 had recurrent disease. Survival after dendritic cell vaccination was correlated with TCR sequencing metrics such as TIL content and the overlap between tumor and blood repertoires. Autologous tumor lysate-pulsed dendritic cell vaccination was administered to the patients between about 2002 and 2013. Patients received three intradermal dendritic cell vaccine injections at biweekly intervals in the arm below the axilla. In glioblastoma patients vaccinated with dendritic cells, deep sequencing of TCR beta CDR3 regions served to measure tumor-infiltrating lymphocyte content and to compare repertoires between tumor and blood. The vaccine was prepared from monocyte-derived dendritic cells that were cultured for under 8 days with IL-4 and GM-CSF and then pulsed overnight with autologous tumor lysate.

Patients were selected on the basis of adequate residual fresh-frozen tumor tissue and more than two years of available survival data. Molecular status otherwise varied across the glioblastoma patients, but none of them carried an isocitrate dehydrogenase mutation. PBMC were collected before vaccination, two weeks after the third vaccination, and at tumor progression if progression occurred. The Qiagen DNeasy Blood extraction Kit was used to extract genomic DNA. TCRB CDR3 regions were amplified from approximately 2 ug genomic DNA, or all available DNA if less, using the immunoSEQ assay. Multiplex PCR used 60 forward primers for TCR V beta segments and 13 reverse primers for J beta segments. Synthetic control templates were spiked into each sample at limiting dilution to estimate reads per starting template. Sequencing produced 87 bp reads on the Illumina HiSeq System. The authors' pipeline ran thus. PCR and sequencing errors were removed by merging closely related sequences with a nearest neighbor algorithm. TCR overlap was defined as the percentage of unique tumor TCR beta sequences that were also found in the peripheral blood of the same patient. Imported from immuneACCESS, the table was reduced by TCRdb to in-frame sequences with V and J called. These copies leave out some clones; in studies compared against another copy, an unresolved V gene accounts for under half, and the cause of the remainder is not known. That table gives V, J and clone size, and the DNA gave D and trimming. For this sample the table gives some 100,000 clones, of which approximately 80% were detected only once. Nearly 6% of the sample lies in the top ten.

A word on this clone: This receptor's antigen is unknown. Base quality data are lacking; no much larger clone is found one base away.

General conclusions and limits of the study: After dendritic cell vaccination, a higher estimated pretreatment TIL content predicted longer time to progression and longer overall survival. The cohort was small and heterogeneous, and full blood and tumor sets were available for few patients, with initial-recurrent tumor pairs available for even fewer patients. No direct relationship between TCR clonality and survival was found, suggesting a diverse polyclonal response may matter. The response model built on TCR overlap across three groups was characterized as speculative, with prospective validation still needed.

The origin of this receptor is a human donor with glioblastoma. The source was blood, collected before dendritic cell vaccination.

At the DNA level, the sequence is TGTGCCAGCATGGTGGTTGGTGGGGGGACGGGCAACACTGAAGCTTTCTTT. It encodes CASMVVGGGTGNTEAFF. Recombination connected TRBV7-9 to TRBJ1-1; the best D guess is TRBD1, with 5 bases matching. From a lookup of the germline V gene (reference sequence), CDR1 and CDR2 are SEHNR and FQNEAQ. Trimming at the junction amounts to 7 bases on V and 2 bases on J, and the germline ends lie 23 bases apart. From cysteine to phenylalanine, the CDR3 is 17 amino acids long. CDR3 DNA only is kept here, 51 bases in frame from base 1.